Below are 14 T cell receptor beta chains sequenced from a single sample in a study of cytomegalovirus exposure and HLA in healthy donors. Primers included in the PCR were 60 Vbeta and 13 Jbeta primers. Some clones are missing from TCRdb's copy, which holds only in-frame ones; the method was immunoSEQ multiplex PCR. The repertoire holds 150,000 to 200,000 clones, with 70% to 80% as singletons. Sequencing input: PBMCs. The receptor set was obtained from a woman aged 50 to 60 in good health and CMV-seronegative.

This clone was observed once. The chain carries TRBV5-1 and TRBJ1-4, with D perhaps TRBD1 (5 bases). V lost 0 bases and J 7 bases, leaving 19 bases between the germline ends. The CDR3 contains 17 residues. Germline V lookup: CDR1 SGHRS, CDR2 YFSETQ. The CDR3 sequence is CASSLVAGTGGGEKLFF. The CDR3 DNA reads TGCGCCAGCAGCTTGGTAGCTGGTACGGGGGGAGGTGAAAAACTGTTTTTT. Combining the CDR3 with reference TRBV5-1 and TRBJ1-4 gives the whole variable domain KAGVTQTPRYLIKTRGQQVTLSCSPISGHRSVSWYQQTPGQGLQFLFEYFSETQRNKGNFPGRFSGRQFSNSRSEMNVSTLELGDSALYLCASSLVAGTGGGEKLFFGSGTQLSVL.

This chain connects TRBV5-4 to TRBJ2-7, with 8 bases lining up with TRBD1. The germline V gene encodes CDR1 SGHNT and CDR2 YYREEE (reference sequence). CDR3 length: 14 amino acids. Losses at the gene ends were 3 bases for V and 5 bases for J; bases not matched to a gene: 7. CDR3 sequence reads: CASSSATGDNEQYF. CDR3 in DNA: TGTGCCAGCAGCTCAGCGACAGGGGACAACGAGCAGTACTTC.

This chain uses TRBV27 with TRBJ2-5; tentative D call: TRBD2 (6 bases). The DNA end is more similar to TRBJ2-7, so the J call may be wrong. The CDR3 extends over 12 amino acids. CDR1 is MNHEY and CDR2 is SMNVEV in the germline V gene (reference sequence). Here the CDR3 reads CATGGGIYEQYF. In DNA form, the CDR3 reads TGTGCCACCGGTGGAGGGATCTACGAGCAGTACTTC.

The rearrangement joins TRBV19 to TRBJ1-3, with 7 positions matching TRBD1. CDR3 size: 17 residues. J was trimmed by 0 bases and V by 5 bases; bases with no gene match: 10. CDR1 and CDR2 (germline): LNHDA, SQIVND (reference sequence). The CDR3 DNA follows: TGTGCCAGTAGTCCAAGGACAGGCTTATTCTCTGGAAACACCATATATTTT. It encodes CASSPRTGLFSGNTIYF.

V is TRBV7-2 and J is TRBJ2-2; TRBD1 agrees at 8 bases. V shed 8 bases, J shed 1 base, and the junction held 3 bases outside the gene matches. Germline CDR1 and CDR2: SGHTA and FQGNSA. The CDR3 length is 14 residues. For the CDR3, the DNA is TGTGCCAGCGAGGGACAGGTGAACACCGGGGAGCTGTTTTTT. Encoded protein: CASEGQVNTGELFF.

This clone has a single count. The chain carries TRBV7-2 and TRBJ1-4; 7 bases align to TRBD1. The CDR3 is made up of 13 amino acids. Germline V CDR1 and CDR2: SGHTA, FQGNSA. Trimming took 5 bases from V and 8 from J; bases not matched to a gene: 5. The CDR3 coding sequence is TGTGCCAGCAGCCCACAGGGGTACGAAAAACTGTTTTTT. Translated: CASSPQGYEKLFF. The full variable domain, completed using reference TRBV7-2 and TRBJ1-4, is GAGVSQSPSNKVTEKGKDVELRCDPISGHTALYWYRQSLGQGLEFLIYFQGNSAPDKSGLPSDRFSAERTGGSVSTLTIQRTQQEDSAVYLCASSPQGYEKLFFGSGTQLSVL.

V gene TRBV2 combines with J gene TRBJ2-2, with 8 bases matching TRBD1. Germline assignment: CDR1 SNHLY and CDR2 FYNNEI. The CDR3 spans 14 residues. Trimming took 5 bases from V and 7 from J; bases not matched to a gene: 6. As DNA, the CDR3 is TGTGCCAGCAGTAGACAGGGGAGTCACGGGGAGCTGTTTTTT. Amino acid sequence: CASSRQGSHGELFF.

The chain is built from TRBV10-3 and TRBJ1-3; TRBD1 is a possible D gene (6 bases). In germline, CDR1 is ENHRY, CDR2 SYGVKD. The CDR3 sequence is 18 residues long. The germline V and J ends were trimmed by 1 base and 2 bases, with 18 bases remaining between them. The CDR3 spells CAISEWFSNTGTGNTIYF. CDR3 coding DNA: TGTGCCATCAGTGAGTGGTTTTCTAATACAGGGACTGGAAACACCATATATTTT.

The chain couples TRBV19 to TRBJ2-7; D perhaps matches TRBD2 (6 bases). The CDR3 extends over 16 amino acids. Trimming stripped 4 bases from V and 3 bases from J, with 19 bases between. Germline CDR1 and CDR2: LNHDA and SQIVND (reference sequence). CDR3 protein: CASSTRGEGLSYEQYF. DNA for the CDR3: TGTGCCAGTAGTACCCGGGGTGAGGGACTGAGCTACGAGCAGTACTTC. The whole variable domain, filled in from reference TRBV19 and TRBJ2-7, reads DGGITQSPKYLFRKEGQNVTLSCEQNLNHDAMYWYRQDPGQGLRLIYYSQIVNDFQKGDIAEGYSVSREKKESFPLTVTSAQKNPTAFYLCASSTRGEGLSYEQYFGPGTRLTVT.

The chain carries TRBV11-2 and TRBJ1-1; 7 nucleotides agree with TRBD1. The trim removed 5 bases at V and 0 bases at J, leaving 18 bases unmatched. Germline V CDR1 and CDR2: SGHAT, FQNNGV. The CDR3 has 19 residues. The CDR3 here is CASSRQGGVPGYMNTEAFF. CDR3 nucleotide sequence: TGTGCCAGCAGCCGGCAAGGGGGCGTCCCGGGCTACATGAACACTGAAGCTTTCTTT. The full variable domain, in which reference TRBV11-2 and TRBJ1-1 provide the parts outside the CDR3, is EAGVAQSPRYKIIEKRQSVAFWCNPISGHATLYWYQQILGQGPKLLIQFQNNGVVDDSQLPKDRFSAERLKGVDSTLKIQPAKLEDSAVYLCASSRQGGVPGYMNTEAFFGQGTRLTVV.

V usage is TRBV20-1 and J usage is TRBJ2-7; 7 nucleotides agree with TRBD2. Germline V gene sequence: CDR1 DFQATT, CDR2 SNEGSKA (reference sequence). CDR3 length equals 11 residues. V was pared by 6 bases and J by 6 bases, with 5 bases of the junction left unmatched. CDR3: CSATGGREQYF. As DNA, the CDR3 is TGCAGTGCAACGGGGGGACGCGAGCAGTACTTC.

Concerning this clone: Distinct nucleotide sequences in the sample also encode this CDR3. The rearrangement uses TRBV7-2 and TRBJ1-1; TRBD1 is a possible D gene (5 bases). This CDR3 comprises 14 residues. With 8 bases removed from V and 1 base from J, the gap between germline ends came to 14 bases. Germline V gives CDR1 SGHTA, CDR2 FQGNSA. This chain's CDR3 is CASGPPGENTEAFF. The CDR3 coding sequence is TGTGCCAGCGGGCCCCCGGGGGAGAACACTGAAGCTTTCTTT. Variable domain in full (rest from reference TRBV7-2 and TRBJ1-1): GAGVSQSPSNKVTEKGKDVELRCDPISGHTALYWYRQSLGQGLEFLIYFQGNSAPDKSGLPSDRFSAERTGGSVSTLTIQRTQQEDSAVYLCASGPPGENTEAFFGQGTRLTVV.

The J gene is TRBJ2-5, the V gene TRBV11-3; perhaps TRBD1 as D (5 bases). The germline V gene has CDR1 SGHNT and CDR2 YENEEA. The CDR3 has 14 residues. With 6 bases removed from V and 5 bases from J, the gap between germline ends came to 16 bases. In DNA form, the CDR3 reads TGTGCCAGCAGTCCAGGGTGGGATGGGGAGACCCAGTACTTC. Protein sequence: CASSPGWDGETQYF.

The chain employs TRBV5-8 and TRBJ2-3, with D tentatively TRBD1 (6 bases). The V gene's germline CDR1 is SGHTS and CDR2 YDEGEE. The V and J ends lost 2 bases and 6 bases respectively, with 19 bases between them. The CDR3 runs to 16 residues. This CDR3 is CASSLAQGFPPDTQYF. For the CDR3, the DNA is TGTGCCAGCAGCTTAGCACAGGGATTCCCTCCGGATACGCAGTATTTT.